One sample yielded the 14 T cell receptor beta chains listed below, sequenced in a study of radiotherapy plus CTLA-4 blockade in lung cancer. Clones were read by immunoSEQ multiplex PCR, and TCRdb kept only the in-frame ones, dropping some. Here the sample spans about 24,000 clones, 71% being singletons. The sequences come from peripheral blood, collected from a patient treated with radiotherapy plus ipilimumab. Every receptor here comes from a human donor with non-small cell lung cancer whose response to radiotherapy plus ipilimumab could not be evaluated.

This clone was detected a few times. V is TRBV6-1 and J is TRBJ2-1; 11 bases fit TRBD2. Trimming cost V 6 bases and J 5 bases; bases outside gene matches: 6. CDR1 and CDR2 from the germline V gene are MNHNS and SASEGT. The CDR3 extends over 15 amino acids. The CDR3 spells CASSVIAGGNNEQFF. The DNA for the CDR3 is TGTGCCAGCAGCGTTATAGCGGGAGGGAACAATGAGCAGTTCTTC.

The chain employs TRBV7-7 and TRBJ2-7; D call uncertain. The germline V gene encodes CDR1 SSHAT and CDR2 FNYEAQ (reference sequence). The V gene lost 5 bases and the J gene lost 4 bases, with 6 bases spanning the gap. This CDR3 spans 11 amino acids. The CDR3 nucleotides are TGTGCCAGCAGCAACGGGTACGAGCAGTACTTC. The encoded protein is CASSNGYEQYF.

A few counts support this clone. The chain links TRBV28 to TRBJ1-2; D remains ambiguous. The CDR3 consists of 12 residues. Looked up from germline, CDR1 is MDHEN and CDR2 is SYDVKM. V was trimmed by 4 bases and J by 8 bases, leaving 11 bases between them. The CDR3 is CASSSQTRGYTF. CDR3 in DNA: TGTGCCAGCAGTTCCCAGACAAGGGGCTACACCTTC.

The chain recombines TRBV15 with TRBJ2-3; TRBD2 aligns across 8 bases. Germline trimming cut 5 bases from V and 3 bases from J; bases unmatched to any gene: 7. The germline V gene has CDR1 LNHNV and CDR2 YYDKDF (reference sequence). The CDR3 covers 15 residues. CDR3 DNA: TGTGCCACCAGCCCTGGGCAGCGGGAGACAGATACGCAGTATTTT. Protein: CATSPGQRETDTQYF.

The chain combines TRBV13 with TRBJ1-1; D is possibly TRBD1 (6 bases). Germline CDR1 PRHDT, CDR2 FYEKMQ (reference sequence). Trimming removed 2 bases from V and 1 base from J, with 11 bases in between. This CDR3 region has 15 residues. The CDR3 spells CASSLNRVANTEAFF. DNA for the CDR3: TGTGCCAGCAGCTTAAACAGGGTGGCGAACACTGAAGCTTTCTTT.

This clone was found once. The chain has TRBV5-4 and TRBJ2-5; 10 bases align to TRBD2. The ends lost 3 bases at V and 0 bases at J; junction bases unmatched: 5. The CDR3 length is 16 residues. The germline V gene encodes CDR1 SGHNT and CDR2 YYREEE (reference sequence). The CDR3 loop reads CASSSRTSGYQETQYF. The DNA of the CDR3 is TGTGCCAGCAGCTCCCGGACTAGCGGATACCAAGAGACCCAGTACTTC.

The rearrangement uses TRBV2 and TRBJ1-5, with TRBD1 as a possible D gene (5 bases). The CDR3 is 13 residues long. Germline V lookup: CDR1 SNHLY, CDR2 FYNNEI. V lost 5 bases and J lost 4, with 9 bases in between. CDR3 sequence reads: CASSPQGNQPQHF. The CDR3 coding sequence is TGTGCCAGCAGTCCGCAGGGAAATCAGCCCCAGCATTTT.

V usage is TRBV5-4 and J usage is TRBJ2-2; 14 nucleotides match TRBD2. V trimming: 0 bases; J trimming: 8 bases; junction bases outside the gene matches: 6. The CDR3 covers 17 residues. Per germline, CDR1 SGHNT and CDR2 YYREEE (reference sequence). The CDR3 loop is CASSLEAGTSGSGELFF. CDR3 DNA sequence: TGTGCCAGCAGCTTGGAAGCGGGGACTAGCGGGAGTGGGGAGCTGTTTTTT.

V gene TRBV5-1 combines with J gene TRBJ1-4; D perhaps matches TRBD1 (6 bases). The V gene lost 0 bases and the J gene lost 7 bases, with 10 bases spanning the gap. CDR1 and CDR2 (germline): SGHRS, YFSETQ. This CDR3 has 14 amino acids. The CDR3 sequence: CASSLEAGVEKLFF. CDR3 DNA sequence: TGCGCCAGCAGCTTGGAGGCAGGGGTTGAAAAACTGTTTTTT. The variable domain in full, with the rest retrieved from reference TRBV5-1 and TRBJ1-4, is KAGVTQTPRYLIKTRGQQVTLSCSPISGHRSVSWYQQTPGQGLQFLFEYFSETQRNKGNFPGRFSGRQFSNSRSEMNVSTLELGDSALYLCASSLEAGVEKLFFGSGTQLSVL.

The chain carries TRBV10-3 and TRBJ2-3; the D gene is possibly TRBD1 (6 bases). The V and J ends lost 8 bases and 4 bases respectively, with 13 bases between them. The CDR3 loop spans 13 amino acids. From germline, CDR1 is ENHRY and CDR2 SYGVKD. CDR3 protein: CAIEGEVADTQYF. CDR3 sequence (DNA): TGTGCCATCGAGGGGGAAGTCGCAGATACGCAGTATTTT.

This rearrangement joins TRBV5-1 to TRBJ1-5; 8 bases are a match to TRBD1. V shed 4 bases and J 2 bases; nucleotides not matched to a gene: 5. This CDR3 region has 15 residues. CDR1 is SGHRS and CDR2 is YFSETQ in the germline V gene. The chain's CDR3 is CASSPTGGGNQPQHF. In DNA, the CDR3 is TGCGCCAGCAGCCCCACAGGGGGAGGCAATCAGCCCCAGCATTTT.

The chain has TRBV5-4 and TRBJ2-7; 10 nucleotides line up with TRBD1. Germline V gene lookup returns CDR1 SGHNT and CDR2 YYREEE (reference sequence). The V gene end was trimmed by 10 bases and the J gene end by 3 bases; junction bases not matched to a gene: 10. The CDR3 is made up of 14 amino acids. The CDR3 here is CAFTGTGDDYEQYF. The DNA for the CDR3 is TGTGCCTTTACCGGGACAGGGGACGACTACGAGCAGTACTTC.

This clone was found a few times. This chain joins TRBV7-9 and TRBJ1-2; 7 nucleotides match TRBD1. V was clipped by 5 bases and J by 0 bases; unmatched bases: 6. Germline V lookup: CDR1 SEHNR, CDR2 FQNEAQ (reference sequence). The CDR3 is 15 amino acids. This CDR3 is CASSVSTGPNYGYTF. The CDR3 DNA reads as TGTGCCAGCAGCGTTTCGACAGGGCCTAACTATGGCTACACCTTC.

The V gene is TRBV6-5, the J gene TRBJ1-5; unclear D gene. The CDR3 sequence is 13 residues long. V lost 5 bases and J 4 bases, leaving 9 bases between the germline ends. Germline CDR1 reads MNHEY; CDR2 reads SVGAGI. DNA of the CDR3: TGTGCCAGCAGTCCCATGAGGAATCAGCCCCAGCATTTT. Amino acids: CASSPMRNQPQHF.